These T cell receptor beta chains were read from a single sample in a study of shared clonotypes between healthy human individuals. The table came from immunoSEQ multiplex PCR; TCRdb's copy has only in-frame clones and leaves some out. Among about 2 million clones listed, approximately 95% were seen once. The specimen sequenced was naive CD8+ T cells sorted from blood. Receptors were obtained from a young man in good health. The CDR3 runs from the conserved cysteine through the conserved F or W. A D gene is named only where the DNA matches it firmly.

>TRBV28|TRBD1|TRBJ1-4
CASSLAGGLGEKLFF
TGTGCCAGCAGTCTTGCAGGGGGCTTAGGGGAAAAACTGTTTTTT
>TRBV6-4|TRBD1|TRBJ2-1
CASSDSSDRAHNEQFF
TGTGCCAGCAGTGACTCAAGTGACAGGGCCCACAATGAGCAGTTCTTC
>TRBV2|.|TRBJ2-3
CASSENRGHYTDTQYF
TGTGCCAGCAGTGAAAACCGGGGACACTACACAGATACGCAGTATTTT
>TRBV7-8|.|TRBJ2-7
CASSQTGSYEYEQYF
TGTGCCAGCAGCCAAACAGGGTCCTACGAGTACGAGCAGTACTTC
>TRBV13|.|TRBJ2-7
CASSSTGAVSYEQYF
TGTGCCAGCAGCTCTACGGGGGCGGTCTCCTACGAGCAGTACTTC
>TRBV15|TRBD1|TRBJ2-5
CATSRGQGDETQYF
TGTGCCACCAGCAGAGGACAGGGTGATGAGACCCAGTACTTC
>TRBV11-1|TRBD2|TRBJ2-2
CASSWGPGGNTGELFF
TGTGCCAGCAGCTGGGGCCCGGGGGGGAACACCGGGGAGCTGTTTTTT
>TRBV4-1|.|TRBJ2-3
CASSQEDYRDTQYF
TGCGCCAGCAGCCAAGAAGACTATCGGGATACGCAGTATTTT
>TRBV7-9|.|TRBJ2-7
CASSSTGATYEQYF
TGTGCCAGCAGCTCCACGGGGGCTACCTACGAGCAGTACTTC
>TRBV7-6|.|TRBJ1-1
CASRPDSYNTEAFF
TGTGCCAGCAGACCGGACAGTTACAACACTGAAGCTTTCTTT
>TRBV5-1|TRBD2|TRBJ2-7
CASSLAGGLYEQYF
TGCGCCAGCAGCCTAGCGGGGGGGCTTTACGAGCAGTACTTC
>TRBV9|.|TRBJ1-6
CASSVGDNSPLHF
TGTGCCAGCAGCGTAGGGGACAATTCACCCCTCCACTTT
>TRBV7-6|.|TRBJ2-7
CASSPGYNEQYF
TGTGCCAGCAGCCCGGGATACAACGAGCAGTACTTC
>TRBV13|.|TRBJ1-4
CASSLGMRAANEKLFF
TGTGCCAGCAGCTTAGGTATGAGGGCAGCCAATGAAAAACTGTTTTTT
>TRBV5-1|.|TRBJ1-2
CASSLETESGYTF
TGCGCCAGCAGCTTGGAGACCGAATCTGGCTACACCTTC
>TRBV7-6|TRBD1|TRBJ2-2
CASSPHRTGGDGELFF
TGTGCCAGCAGCCCCCATCGGACAGGGGGGGACGGGGAGCTGTTTTTT